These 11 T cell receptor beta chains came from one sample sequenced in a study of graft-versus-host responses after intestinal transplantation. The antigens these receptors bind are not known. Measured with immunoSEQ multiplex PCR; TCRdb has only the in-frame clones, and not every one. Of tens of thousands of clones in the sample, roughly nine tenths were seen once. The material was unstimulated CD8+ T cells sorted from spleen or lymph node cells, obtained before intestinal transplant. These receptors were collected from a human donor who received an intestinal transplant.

CDR3 DNA: TGTGCCAGTAGAGAACTCACCGGGGAGCTGTTTTTT. This codes for CASRELTGELFF. The gene calls are TRBV19 and TRBJ2-2; D gene uncertain. CDR1 and CDR2 (germline): LNHDA, SQIVND (reference sequence). The CDR3 length is 12 residues. Deletions cut 6 bases from V and 4 bases from J, with 6 bases between.

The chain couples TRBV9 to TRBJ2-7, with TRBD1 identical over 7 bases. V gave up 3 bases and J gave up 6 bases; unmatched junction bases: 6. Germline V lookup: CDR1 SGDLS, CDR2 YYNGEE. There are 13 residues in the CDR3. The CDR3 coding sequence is TGTGCCAGCAGCGCCCTGACAGGGTCCGAGCAGTACTTC. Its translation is CASSALTGSEQYF.

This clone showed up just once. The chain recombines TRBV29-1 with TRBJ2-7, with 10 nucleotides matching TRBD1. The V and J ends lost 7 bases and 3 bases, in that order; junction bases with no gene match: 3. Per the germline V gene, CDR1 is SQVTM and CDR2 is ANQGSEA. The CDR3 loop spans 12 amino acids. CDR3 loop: CSAGTGVYEQYF. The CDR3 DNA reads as TGCAGCGCCGGGACAGGGGTCTACGAGCAGTACTTC.

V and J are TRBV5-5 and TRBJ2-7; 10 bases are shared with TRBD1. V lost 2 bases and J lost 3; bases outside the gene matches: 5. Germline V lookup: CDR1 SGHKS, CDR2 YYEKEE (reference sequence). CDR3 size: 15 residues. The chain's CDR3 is CASSFSGTGVYEQYF. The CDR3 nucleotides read TGTGCCAGCAGCTTTTCCGGGACAGGGGTCTACGAGCAGTACTTC.

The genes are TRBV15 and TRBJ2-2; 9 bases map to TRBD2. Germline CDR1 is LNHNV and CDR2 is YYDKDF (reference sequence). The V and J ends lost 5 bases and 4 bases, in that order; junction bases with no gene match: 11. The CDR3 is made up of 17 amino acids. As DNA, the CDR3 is TGTGCCACCAGCTCTGGAGCGGGAGGTCCTTCCACCGGGGAGCTGTTTTTT. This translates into CATSSGAGGPSTGELFF.

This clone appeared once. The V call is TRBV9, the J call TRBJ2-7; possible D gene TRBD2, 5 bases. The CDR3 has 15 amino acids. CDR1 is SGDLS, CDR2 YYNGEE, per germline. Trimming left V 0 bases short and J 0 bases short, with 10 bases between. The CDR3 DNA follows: TGTGCCAGCAGCGTAGACAGCGGTACCTCCTACGAGCAGTACTTC. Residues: CASSVDSGTSYEQYF. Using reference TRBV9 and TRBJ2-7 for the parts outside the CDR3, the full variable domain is DSGVTQTPKHLITATGQRVTLRCSPRSGDLSVYWYQQSLDQGLQFLIQYYNGEERAKGNILERFSAQQFPDLHSELNLSSLELGDSALYFCASSVDSGTSYEQYFGPGTRLTVT.

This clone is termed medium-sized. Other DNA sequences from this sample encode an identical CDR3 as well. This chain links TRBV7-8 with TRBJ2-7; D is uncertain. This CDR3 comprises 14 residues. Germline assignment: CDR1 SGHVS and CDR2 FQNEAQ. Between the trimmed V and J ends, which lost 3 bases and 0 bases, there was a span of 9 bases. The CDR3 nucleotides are TGTGCCAGCAGCTTGGCCCCAAGCTCCTACGAGCAGTACTTC. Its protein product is CASSLAPSSYEQYF.

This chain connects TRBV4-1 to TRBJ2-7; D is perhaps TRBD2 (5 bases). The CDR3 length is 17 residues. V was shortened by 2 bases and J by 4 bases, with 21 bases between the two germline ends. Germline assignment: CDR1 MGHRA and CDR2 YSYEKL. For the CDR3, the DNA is TGCGCCAGCAGCCAACAGAGGGAACCCCGGATATCGTACGAGCAGTACTTC. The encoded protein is CASSQQREPRISYEQYF.

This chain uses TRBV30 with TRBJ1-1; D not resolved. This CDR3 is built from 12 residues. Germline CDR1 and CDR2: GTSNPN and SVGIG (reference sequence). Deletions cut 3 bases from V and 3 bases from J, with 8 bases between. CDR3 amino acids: CAWRSGDTEAFF. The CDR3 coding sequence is TGTGCCTGGAGGTCCGGGGACACTGAAGCTTTCTTT.

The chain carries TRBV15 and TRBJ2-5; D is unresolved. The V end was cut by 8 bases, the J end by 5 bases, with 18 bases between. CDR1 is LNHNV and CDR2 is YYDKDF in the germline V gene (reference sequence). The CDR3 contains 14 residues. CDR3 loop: CATARKEGWETQYF. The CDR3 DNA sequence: TGTGCCACCGCGCGGAAGGAAGGATGGGAGACCCAGTACTTC.

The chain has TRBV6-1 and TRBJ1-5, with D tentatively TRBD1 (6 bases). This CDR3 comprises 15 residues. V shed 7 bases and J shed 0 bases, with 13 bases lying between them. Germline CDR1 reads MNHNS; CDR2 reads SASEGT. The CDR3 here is CASKEWGLSNQPQHF. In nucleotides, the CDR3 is TGTGCCAGCAAGGAGTGGGGGCTTAGCAATCAGCCCCAGCATTTT.